This TCR beta chain was recovered during a study of blood T cell repertoires in COVID-19. Across the whole study: There were acute and convalescent COVID-19 samples, and they came from the United States, Italy and Spain. In each case, the material was cDNA or gDNA derived from T cells, B-cell-depleted T cells, or PBMCs.

Authors' data handling: Reference gene primer amplification gave estimated nucleated cell counts. Clones were read by immunoSEQ multiplex PCR, and TCRdb kept only the in-frame ones, dropping some. V, J and clone size derive from that table, while D and trimming were established from the DNA sequence. This sample yields about 70,000 clones, of which around 86% are seen a single time; almost 1.5% belongs to the top ten. With 7 bases removed from V and 2 bases from J, the gap between germline ends came to 20 bases. CDR3 size: 16 residues. Per the germline V gene, CDR1 is LNHDA and CDR2 is SQIVND (reference sequence).

The rearrangement links TRBV19 to TRBJ1-2; no clear D. The receptor was isolated from a woman in her sixties with acute or convalescent COVID-19. The sample consisted of peripheral blood. CDR3 amino acids: CASTPQRETLNYGYTF. CDR3 nucleotides: TGTGCCAGTACCCCCCAAAGGGAGACATTAAACTATGGCTACACCTTC.